Included here is one T cell receptor (beta chain) sequence, with context. The data are from a study of blood T cell repertoires in COVID-19. Study summary: The United States, Italy and Spain supplied acute and convalescent COVID-19 samples. The cDNA or gDNA used as material had been derived from T cells, B-cell-depleted T cells, or PBMCs.

The assay was immunoSEQ multiplex PCR, and TCRdb's table has in-frame clones only and misses some. Seen here are some 300,000 clones, nearly 90% observed once, and the top ten hold approximately 4%. Cohort allocation depended upon clinical history that participants reported. The CDR3 contains 16 residues. The germline gives CDR1 SGHVS, CDR2 FNYEAQ. V shed 5 bases and J 0 bases; nucleotides not matched to a gene: 7. The sequencing input was PBMCs or T cells enriched from blood (not recorded which). The chain is built from TRBV7-6 and TRBJ2-1, with 7 bases matching TRBD2. The TCR comes from a woman aged 18-29 years with acute COVID-19. The CDR3 DNA is TGTGCCAGCAGCCAAACGGGCGGGAGCTCCTACAATGAGCAGTTCTTC. It encodes CASSQTGGSSYNEQFF.